The present entry profiles one T cell receptor (beta chain) with its context. What it recognizes is unknown. As to treatment: roughly 20 received Ad26.COV2.S at low or high dose, single or two shots; 5 received placebo; per-sample allocation not given. Sample collection was performed on day 63 after the first vaccine or placebo injection. Ad26 vector vaccine expressed Wuhan-strain SARS-CoV-2 spike. Repertoires were generated with immunoSEQ multiplex PCR, while TCRdb's copy carries only in-frame clones and drops some. The table has 300,000 to 350,000 clones, about 86% seen once. Trimming cost V 0 bases and J 7 bases, with 8 bases left between them. The CDR3 extends over 12 amino acids. The germline gives CDR1 SGDLS, CDR2 YYNGEE. The data are from a study of Ad26.COV2.S vaccination and SARS-CoV-2 variants. As for the study in general: Administration of Ad26.COV2.S was intramuscular, either once or twice 56 days apart. Notes on the study in general: CD8+ and CD4+ T cells specific for spike reportedly responded with substantial breadth after vaccination.

The origin of this receptor is a person aged 18-65 years who received the Ad26.COV2.S COVID-19 vaccine or a placebo. V is TRBV9 and J is TRBJ2-7; D ambiguous. The source was peripheral blood, collected in a trial of Ad26.COV2.S vaccine versus placebo. Here the CDR3 reads CASSVATEEQYF. The CDR3 DNA reads as TGTGCCAGCAGCGTAGCTACAGAGGAGCAGTACTTC. The whole variable domain, filled in from reference TRBV9 and TRBJ2-7, reads DSGVTQTPKHLITATGQRVTLRCSPRSGDLSVYWYQQSLDQGLQFLIQYYNGEERAKGNILERFSAQQFPDLHSELNLSSLELGDSALYFCASSVATEEQYFGPGTRLTVT.